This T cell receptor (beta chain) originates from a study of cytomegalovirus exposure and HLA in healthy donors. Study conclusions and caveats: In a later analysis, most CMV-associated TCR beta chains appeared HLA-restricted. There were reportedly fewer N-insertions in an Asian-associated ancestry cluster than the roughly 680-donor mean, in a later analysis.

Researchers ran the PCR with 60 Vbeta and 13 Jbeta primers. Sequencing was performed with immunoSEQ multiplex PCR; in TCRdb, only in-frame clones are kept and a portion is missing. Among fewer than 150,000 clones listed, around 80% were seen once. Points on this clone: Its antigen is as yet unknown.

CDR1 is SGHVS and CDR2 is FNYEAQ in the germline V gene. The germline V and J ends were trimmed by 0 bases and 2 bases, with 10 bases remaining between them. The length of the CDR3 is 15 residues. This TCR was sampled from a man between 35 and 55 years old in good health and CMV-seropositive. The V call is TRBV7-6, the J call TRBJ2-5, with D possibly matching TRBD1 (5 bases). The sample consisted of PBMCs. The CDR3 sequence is CASSLAWQGQETQYF. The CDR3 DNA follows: TGTGCCAGCAGCTTAGCGTGGCAGGGACAAGAGACCCAGTACTTC.